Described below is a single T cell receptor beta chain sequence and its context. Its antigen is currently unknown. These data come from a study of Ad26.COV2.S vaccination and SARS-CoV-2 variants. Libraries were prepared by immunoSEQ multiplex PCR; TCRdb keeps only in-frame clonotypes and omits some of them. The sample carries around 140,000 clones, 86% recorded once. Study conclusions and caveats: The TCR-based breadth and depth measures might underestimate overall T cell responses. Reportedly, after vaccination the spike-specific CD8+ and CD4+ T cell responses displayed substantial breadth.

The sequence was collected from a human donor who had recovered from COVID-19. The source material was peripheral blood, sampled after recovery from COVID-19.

CDR3: CASSSGLAYEQFF. For the CDR3, the DNA is TGTGCCAGTAGTTCGGGACTAGCCTATGAGCAGTTCTTC. The chain couples TRBV19 to TRBJ2-1; TRBD2 matches at 9 bases. Trimming removed 5 bases from V and 8 bases from J; junction bases left unmatched: 4. The CDR3 loop spans 13 amino acids. From germline, CDR1 is LNHDA and CDR2 SQIVND (reference sequence).